This TCR beta chain was recovered during a study of tumor and adjacent non-tumor tissue in lung cancer. This sample's RNA came from whole unsorted tissue. The library came from three nested PCR rounds adapted from ARM-PCR protocols. TCRdb re-derived calls from the multiplex PCR reads in MiXCR, one entry per CDR3 protein. The table has about 76,000 distinct CDR3 sequences, under 70% seen once. The CDR3 extends over 15 amino acids. The trim removed 8 bases at V and 7 bases at J, leaving 9 bases unmatched. CDR1 and CDR2 from the germline V gene are SGHVS and FQNEAQ. What was sequenced was lung tumor tissue. The clonotype was recovered from a woman in her 70s with non-small cell lung cancer. This rearrangement joins TRBV7-8 to TRBJ2-1, with 12 positions matching TRBD2. This chain's CDR3 is CASGLAGGLGNEQFF. The CDR3, as DNA: TGTGCCAGCGGCCTAGCGGGAGGGCTTGGGAATGAGCAGTTCTTC. Together with reference TRBV7-8 and TRBJ2-1, the CDR3 gives the full variable domain: GAGVSQSPRYKVAKRGQDVALRCDPISGHVSLFWYQQALGQGPEFLTYFQNEAQLDKSGLPSDRFFAERPEGSVSTLKIQRTQQEDSAVYLCASGLAGGLGNEQFFGPGTRLTVL.